The clone carrying this T cell receptor (beta chain) was recorded many times. As yet, its antigen is unknown. These data come from a study of blood T cells in healthy people across ages. Broader study findings: The donors' CMV status was not determined, possibly confounding changes in expanded clonotypes.

Each donor supplied around 9.9 milliliters of peripheral blood. A sample-barcoded 5' primer and a J-beta primer mix were used in a second PCR of about 7 to 12 cycles. Sequencing of every sample gave 2.5 million or more CDR3-containing paired-end reads. A single record per CDR3 protein comes from TCRdb applying MiXCR to the 5' RACE reads. The sample records some 1.8 million distinct CDR3 sequences, roughly 43% being singletons. The CDR3 has 15 amino acids. Trimming took off 1 base at V and 1 base at J, with 11 bases between the two ends. Germline loops: CDR1 SGHRS, CDR2 YFSETQ. The sequencing input was blood. The sequence came from a human donor in good health. The chain combines TRBV5-1 with TRBJ2-5; D remains ambiguous. The CDR3 nucleotides are TGCGCCAGCAGCTTGTTTCTACAGTCCCAAGAGACCCAGTACTTC. This codes for CASSLFLQSQETQYF.